Listed here are 20 T cell receptor beta chains from one sample, sequenced in a study of graft-versus-host responses after intestinal transplantation. TCRdb's copy holds only in-frame clones and misses some; the assay was immunoSEQ multiplex PCR. Of approximately 58,000 clones in the sample, under 95% were seen once. The material sequenced was PBMCs, taken about 4 months after intestinal transplantation. The source of these receptors is a human patient who received an intestinal transplant, so some T cells may come from the graft donor.

V and J are TRBV4-1 and TRBJ1-3; D not certain. Trimming cost V 0 bases and J 5 bases, with 5 bases left between them. Looked up from germline, CDR1 is MGHRA and CDR2 is YSYEKL. CDR3 size: 13 residues. The CDR3 reads CASSQDIRNTIYF. The CDR3 coding sequence is TGCGCCAGCAGCCAAGATATTCGAAACACCATATATTTT.

The rearrangement links TRBV4-1 to TRBJ2-7, with unresolved D. Germline V gene lookup returns CDR1 MGHRA and CDR2 YSYEKL. CDR3 size: 11 residues. The V gene lost 0 bases and the J gene lost 9 bases, with 6 bases spanning the gap. The CDR3 DNA follows: TGCGCCAGCAGCCAAGATAGGATGCAGTACTTC. Amino acids: CASSQDRMQYF.

This sequence joins TRBV19 and TRBJ2-2, with D possibly matching TRBD2 (5 bases). Germline-derived CDR1 and CDR2 are LNHDA and SQIVND (reference sequence). V was clipped by 3 bases and J by 3 bases, with 8 bases between them. The CDR3 extends over 14 amino acids. CDR3 sequence (DNA): TGTGCCAGTAGTATGTCGGGGTACACCGGGGAGCTGTTTTTT. Protein: CASSMSGYTGELFF.

The V and J genes are TRBV7-8 and TRBJ1-5; D is perhaps TRBD1 (5 bases). Trimming removed 5 bases from V and 4 bases from J, with 12 bases in between. The CDR3 extends over 14 amino acids. Looked up from germline, CDR1 is SGHVS and CDR2 is FQNEAQ. For the CDR3, the DNA is TGTGCCAGCAGCCCCGTGGGGGGTAATCAGCCCCAGCATTTT. Encoded protein: CASSPVGGNQPQHF.

V is TRBV29-1 and J is TRBJ1-1; possible D gene TRBD1, 6 bases. Germline loops: CDR1 SQVTM, CDR2 ANQGSEA. This CDR3 is 12 amino acids long. With 5 bases removed from V and 11 bases from J, the gap between germline ends came to 18 bases. The CDR3 region is CSVRTDEVRAFF. The CDR3 coding sequence is TGCAGCGTTCGGACAGACGAGGTGAGGGCTTTCTTT.

The chain uses TRBV4-1 and TRBJ2-7; the D gene is possibly TRBD2 (5 bases). The CDR3 is 15 amino acids. Deletions cut 1 base from V and 4 bases from J, with 14 bases between. Germline assignment: CDR1 MGHRA and CDR2 YSYEKL. The CDR3 spells CASSQGTGDSYEQYF. The CDR3 coding sequence is TGCGCCAGCAGCCAAGGGACTGGGGATTCATACGAGCAGTACTTC.

The chain joins TRBV27 to TRBJ1-4; D may be TRBD1 (6 bases). V was cut by 3 bases and J by 8 bases, with 22 bases left in between. In germline, CDR1 is MNHEY, CDR2 SMNVEV (reference sequence). CDR3 size: 17 residues. The CDR3 spells CASSFGRGRGGWEKLFF. For the CDR3, the DNA is TGTGCCAGCAGTTTCGGCAGGGGTCGGGGGGGCTGGGAAAAACTGTTTTTT.

The chain employs TRBV5-4 and TRBJ2-7; 11 positions match TRBD1. V was pared by 0 bases and J by 0 bases, with 5 bases of the junction left unmatched. The CDR3 extends over 17 amino acids. Germline CDR1 SGHNT, CDR2 YYREEE (reference sequence). CDR3 DNA sequence: TGTGCCAGCAGCTTGGCCGGAGGGACAGGGGGCTCCTACGAGCAGTACTTC. Its protein is CASSLAGGTGGSYEQYF.

As concerns this clone: At one boundary the junction diverges from the germline segment, which might be a read error. V usage is TRBV5-1 and J usage is TRBJ2-1; D call uncertain. The germline gives CDR1 SGHRS, CDR2 YFSETQ. CDR3 size: 15 residues. CDR3 residues: CASSLVPIGSEGSIF. In DNA form, the CDR3 reads TGCGCCAGCAGCTTGGTCCCGATAGGCAGCGAAGGCTCGATCTTC.

The chain couples TRBV7-9 to TRBJ2-1, with TRBD2 matching 9 bases. With 5 bases clipped from V and 0 bases from J, the junction kept 2 bases outside the gene matches. CDR1 SEHNR and CDR2 FQNEAQ come from the germline V gene (reference sequence). This CDR3 contains 15 residues. The CDR3 here is CASSRSGSSYNEQFF. In DNA form, the CDR3 reads TGTGCCAGCAGCCGTAGCGGGAGCTCCTACAATGAGCAGTTCTTC. Full variable domain (remainder filled in from reference TRBV7-9 and TRBJ2-1): DTGVSQNPRHKITKRGQNVTFRCDPISEHNRLYWYRQTLGQGPEFLTYFQNEAQLEKSRLLSDRFSAERPKGSFSTLEIQRTEQGDSAMYLCASSRSGSSYNEQFFGPGTRLTVL.

The chain employs TRBV2 and TRBJ1-5, with TRBD1 as a possible D gene (5 bases). Looked up from germline, CDR1 is SNHLY and CDR2 is FYNNEI. The V end lost 4 bases, the J end lost 11 bases, and 12 bases lay between the germline ends. This CDR3 is built from 12 residues. CDR3 DNA: TGTGCCAGCAGTGGCACAGGCCCGTCCCAGCATTTT. Translation: CASSGTGPSQHF.

V usage is TRBV21-1 and J usage is TRBJ2-2. TRBV21-1 is reported as a pseudogene. The CDR3 consists of 18 residues. The CDR3 DNA follows: TGTGCCAGCAGCAACCGGGGGGACAGACACGCGAACACCGGGGAGCTGTTTTTT. It translates to CASSNRGDRHANTGELFF.

The chain joins TRBV5-5 to TRBJ1-3; D ambiguous. The V gene's germline CDR1 is SGHKS and CDR2 YYEKEE (reference sequence). Trimming cost V 1 base and J 4 bases, with 15 bases left between them. The CDR3 length is 16 residues. The CDR3 here is CASSLFGESSGNTIYF. CDR3 nucleotides: TGTGCCAGCAGCTTGTTTGGGGAATCGAGCGGAAACACCATATATTTT. Complete variable domain (other parts from reference TRBV5-5 and TRBJ1-3): DAGVTQSPTHLIKTRGQQVTLRCSPISGHKSVSWYQQVLGQGPQFIFQYYEKEERGRGNFPDRFSARQFPNYSSELNVNALLLGDSALYLCASSLFGESSGNTIYFGEGSWLTVV.

The rearrangement uses TRBV4-1 and TRBJ2-1; 15 nucleotides align to TRBD2. Losses at the gene ends were 3 bases for V and 4 bases for J; bases not matched to a gene: 10. The germline CDR1 and CDR2 sequences are MGHRA and YSYEKL. The CDR3 consists of 19 residues. The CDR3 is CASSHRTSGRGGPYNEQFF. The CDR3 nucleotides read TGCGCCAGCAGCCATAGGACTAGCGGGAGGGGGGGCCCATACAATGAGCAGTTCTTC.

This sequence joins TRBV5-1 and TRBJ2-7, with D possibly matching TRBD1 (5 bases). Trimming left V 5 bases short and J 2 bases short, with 14 bases between. From germline, CDR1 is SGHRS and CDR2 YFSETQ. The CDR3 length is 14 residues. CDR3 protein: CASRGAQSTYEQYF. As DNA, the CDR3 is TGCGCCAGCAGAGGGGCACAGAGTACCTACGAGCAGTACTTC.

This chain links TRBV28 with TRBJ1-2; no definite D call. The CDR3 is 15 amino acids. The V end lost 0 bases, the J end lost 0 bases, and 8 bases lay between the germline ends. Per germline, CDR1 MDHEN and CDR2 SYDVKM. DNA of the CDR3: TGTGCCAGCAGTTTATGGGCAGCCTCTAACTATGGCTACACCTTC. Its protein product is CASSLWAASNYGYTF.

The gene calls are TRBV18 and TRBJ2-1, with no clear D. Per the germline V gene, CDR1 is KGHSH and CDR2 is LQKENI. Trimming stripped 0 bases from V and 0 bases from J, with 0 bases between. This CDR3 has 13 amino acids. CDR3 in amino acids: CASSPPSYNEQFF. DNA of the CDR3: TGTGCCAGCTCACCACCCTCCTACAATGAGCAGTTCTTC.

This chain joins TRBV19 and TRBJ1-2; 9 positions agree with TRBD1. CDR1 is LNHDA, CDR2 SQIVND, per germline (reference sequence). This CDR3 has 12 residues. The J segment lost 7 bases and the V segment lost 8 bases, leaving 5 bases of the junction unmatched. The CDR3 region is CASSQGASGYTF. CDR3 in DNA: TGTGCCAGTTCACAGGGGGCGTCTGGCTACACCTTC. Full variable domain (missing parts from reference TRBV19 and TRBJ1-2): DGGITQSPKYLFRKEGQNVTLSCEQNLNHDAMYWYRQDPGQGLRLIYYSQIVNDFQKGDIAEGYSVSREKKESFPLTVTSAQKNPTAFYLCASSQGASGYTFGSGTRLTVV.

The CDR3 sequence is CASSIGYRTEAFF. CDR3 nucleotides: TGTGCCAGTAGTATAGGCTACCGGACTGAAGCTTTCTTT. The chain is built from TRBV19 and TRBJ1-1; D is undetermined. This CDR3 has 13 amino acids. Trimming removed 1 base at V and 5 bases at J, with 8 bases between. The germline gives CDR1 LNHDA, CDR2 SQIVND (reference sequence).

This clone was detected once. The chain is built from TRBV6-5 and TRBJ1-5, with D uncertain. The CDR3 has 16 residues. Germline-derived CDR1 and CDR2 are MNHEY and SVGAGI. The V and J ends lost 2 bases and 0 bases respectively, with 11 bases between them. The CDR3 here is CASSYGGSYSNQPQHF. For the CDR3, the DNA is TGTGCCAGCAGTTACGGCGGGTCCTATAGCAATCAGCCCCAGCATTTT.